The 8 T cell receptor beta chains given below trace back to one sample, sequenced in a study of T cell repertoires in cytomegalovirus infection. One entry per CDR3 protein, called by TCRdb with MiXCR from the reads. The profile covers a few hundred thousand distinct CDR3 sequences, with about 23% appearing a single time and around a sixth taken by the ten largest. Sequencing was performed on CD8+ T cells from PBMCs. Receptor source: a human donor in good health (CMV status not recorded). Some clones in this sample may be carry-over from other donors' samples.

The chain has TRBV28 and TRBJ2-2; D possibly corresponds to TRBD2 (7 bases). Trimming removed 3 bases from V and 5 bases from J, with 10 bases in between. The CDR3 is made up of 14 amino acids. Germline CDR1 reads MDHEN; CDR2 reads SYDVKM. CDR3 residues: CASSLEGGTGELFF. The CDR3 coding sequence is TGTGCCAGCAGTTTGGAGGGGGGGACCGGGGAGCTGTTTTTT.

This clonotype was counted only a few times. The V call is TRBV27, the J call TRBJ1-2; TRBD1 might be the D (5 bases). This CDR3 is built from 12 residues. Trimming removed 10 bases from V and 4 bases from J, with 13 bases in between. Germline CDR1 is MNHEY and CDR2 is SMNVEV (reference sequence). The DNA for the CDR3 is TGTGCCACCCTGAAGGGGCCCTATGGCTACACCTTC. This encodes CATLKGPYGYTF.

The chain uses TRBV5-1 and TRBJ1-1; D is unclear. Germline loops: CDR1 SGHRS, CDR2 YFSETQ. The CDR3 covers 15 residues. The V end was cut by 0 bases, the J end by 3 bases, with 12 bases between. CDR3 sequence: CASSLERVFYTEAFF. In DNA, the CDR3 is TGCGCCAGCAGCTTGGAACGGGTCTTTTACACTGAAGCTTTCTTT.

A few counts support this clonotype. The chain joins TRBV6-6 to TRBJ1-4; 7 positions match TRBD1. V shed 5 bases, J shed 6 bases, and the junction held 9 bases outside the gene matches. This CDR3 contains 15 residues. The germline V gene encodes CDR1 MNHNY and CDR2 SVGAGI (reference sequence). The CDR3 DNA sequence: TGTGCCAGCAGTCCCCGGTGGGACAGCTATGAAAAACTGTTTTTT. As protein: CASSPRWDSYEKLFF.

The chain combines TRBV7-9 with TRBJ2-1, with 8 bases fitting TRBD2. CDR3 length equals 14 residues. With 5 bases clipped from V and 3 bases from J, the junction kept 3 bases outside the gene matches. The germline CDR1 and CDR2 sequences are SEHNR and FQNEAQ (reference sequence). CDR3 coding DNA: TGTGCCAGCAGCCAGACTAGCGACTACAATGAGCAGTTCTTC. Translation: CASSQTSDYNEQFF.

This CDR3 reads CASSLGNRGMNTEAFF. CDR3 DNA sequence: TGTGCCAGCAGCTTAGGCAACAGGGGCATGAACACTGAAGCTTTCTTT. The genes are TRBV7-9 and TRBJ1-1, with TRBD1 matching 7 bases. V gave up 1 base and J gave up 0 bases; unmatched junction bases: 5. CDR1 and CDR2 from the germline V gene are SEHNR and FQNEAQ (reference sequence). This CDR3 has 16 amino acids.

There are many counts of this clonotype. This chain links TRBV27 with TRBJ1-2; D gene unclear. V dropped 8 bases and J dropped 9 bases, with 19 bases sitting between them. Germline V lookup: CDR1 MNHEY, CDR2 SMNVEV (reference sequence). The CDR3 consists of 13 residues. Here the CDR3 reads CASGQAPDRSYTF. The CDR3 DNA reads TGTGCCAGCGGCCAGGCCCCTGATAGAAGCTACACCTTC.

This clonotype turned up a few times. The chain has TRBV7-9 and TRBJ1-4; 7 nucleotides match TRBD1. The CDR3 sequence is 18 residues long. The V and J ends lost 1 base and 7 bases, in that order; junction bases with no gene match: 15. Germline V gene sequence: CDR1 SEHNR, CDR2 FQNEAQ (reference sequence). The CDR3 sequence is CASSLGSIDRVSSEKLFF. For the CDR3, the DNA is TGTGCCAGCAGCTTAGGCTCCATAGACAGGGTTTCCAGTGAAAAACTGTTTTTT.